What follows are 22 T cell receptor beta chains derived from one specimen sequenced in a study of tumor-infiltrating lymphocytes in glioblastoma multiforme. TCR beta libraries were built from RNA through three nested multiplex PCR rounds using modified ARM-PCR. Via MiXCR, TCRdb re-called the multiplex PCR reads, giving one row per CDR3 protein. The sample yields about 15,000 distinct CDR3 sequences, roughly 71% seen once. Sample: brain tumor tissue. These receptors all come from a male donor with glioblastoma.

The V gene is TRBV20-1, the J gene TRBJ2-7; possible D gene TRBD2, 5 bases. V lost 3 bases and J 7 bases, leaving 10 bases between the germline ends. Germline CDR1 reads DFQATT; CDR2 reads SNEGSKA (reference sequence). The length of the CDR3 is 11 residues. The CDR3 sequence is CSASSSGEQYF. The CDR3 DNA sequence: TGCAGTGCTAGCTCCTCGGGGGAGCAGTACTTC.

The rearrangement uses TRBV11-2 and TRBJ1-2; no firm D call. With 8 bases removed from V and 5 bases from J, the gap between germline ends came to 18 bases. The CDR3 totals 14 residues. Germline V gene lookup returns CDR1 SGHAT and CDR2 FQNNGV. In DNA, the CDR3 is TGTGCCAGCCTCTCGTCGGTGGCGGGTTATGGCTACACCTTC. This translates into CASLSSVAGYGYTF. The full variable domain, rest sourced from reference TRBV11-2 and TRBJ1-2, is EAGVAQSPRYKIIEKRQSVAFWCNPISGHATLYWYQQILGQGPKLLIQFQNNGVVDDSQLPKDRFSAERLKGVDSTLKIQPAKLEDSAVYLCASLSSVAGYGYTFGSGTRLTVV.

As for this clonotype: Relative to the germline gene, one junction end is altered; a read error may explain this. This sequence joins TRBV30 and TRBJ2-1; D is undetermined. The germline V gene encodes CDR1 GTSNPN and CDR2 SVGIG (reference sequence). The length of the CDR3 is 13 residues. The CDR3 region has the DNA TGTGTCTGGGAACGGATGAGCTCAGCCGAGCAGTTCTTC. Encoded protein: CVWERMSSAEQFF.

The rearrangement uses TRBV20-1 and TRBJ2-4, with 10 bases aligning to TRBD1. This CDR3 has 19 amino acids. Germline V gene lookup returns CDR1 DFQATT and CDR2 SNEGSKA (reference sequence). J gave up 1 base and V 7 bases, and 19 bases lay outside the gene matches. This CDR3 reads CSVGDPDRGIRKAKNIQYF. CDR3 sequence (DNA): TGCAGTGTTGGAGACCCGGACAGGGGGATTCGGAAGGCCAAAAACATTCAGTACTTC.

This clonotype was detected once. The chain employs TRBV20-1 and TRBJ2-5, with 14 bases matching TRBD2. Germline trimming cut 3 bases from V and 5 bases from J; bases unmatched to any gene: 5. Germline V gives CDR1 DFQATT, CDR2 SNEGSKA (reference sequence). This CDR3 is built from 15 residues. In DNA, the CDR3 is TGCAGTGCTAGTCGGACTAGCGGGGGGAGTGAGACCCAGTACTTC. It is translated as CSASRTSGGSETQYF.

This clonotype was detected only a few times. A much bigger clone sits one base away, suggesting this may be a read error. The chain is built from TRBV5-1 and TRBJ2-5, with D possibly being TRBD2 (5 bases). The CDR3 consists of 14 residues. Germline V gene sequence: CDR1 SGHRS, CDR2 YFSETQ. CDR3 DNA: TGCGCCGGCAGCCCGGGGTCTACTGAAGAGACCCAGTACTTC. It is translated as CAGSPGSTEETQYF.

This clonotype occurred once. A read error is likely, as this CDR3 ends without the conserved phenylalanine or tryptophan. V usage is TRBV4-1 and J usage is TRBJ2-7; 7 bases are shared with TRBD1. Germline CDR1 is MGHRA and CDR2 is YSYEKL. This CDR3 is 13 amino acids long. The CDR3 is CVSSQDRDYEQYL. CDR3 sequence (DNA): TGCGTCAGCAGCCAAGACAGGGACTACGAGCAGTACCTC.

A note on this clonotype: An end of the junction differs from the germline gene, which may be a read error. V and J are TRBV20-1 and TRBJ2-5; TRBD2 aligns across 8 bases. From germline, CDR1 is DFQATT and CDR2 SNEGSKA (reference sequence). This CDR3 is 15 amino acids long. The CDR3 coding sequence is TGCAGTGCTGGAGATTTGGGACTAGAGGAAGAGACCCAATACTTC. This gives the protein CSAGDLGLEEETQYF.

A note on this clonotype: A read error may produce the germline difference seen at one junction end. The CDR3 nucleotides are TGTGCTAGCAGCTTCCTGCGGGGGGCGGGAAACGGGGAGCTGTTTTTT. Translation: CASSFLRGAGNGELFF. The chain has TRBV11-2 and TRBJ2-2; 8 bases fit TRBD2. This CDR3 has 16 amino acids. Germline CDR1 is SGHAT and CDR2 is FQNNGV.

Regarding this clonotype: A junction boundary mismatches the germline segment, possibly from a read error. The chain couples TRBV11-1 to TRBJ2-1, with D tentatively TRBD2 (6 bases). The CDR3 consists of 15 residues. Germline lookup yields CDR1 SGHAT and CDR2 FQDESV (reference sequence). Written as DNA, the CDR3 is TGTGCTAGCAGCTTACTATCGGGAGTTTACAATGAGCAGTCCTTC. Amino acid sequence: CASSLLSGVYNEQSF.

This clonotype was picked up one time. A much larger clone is a single base away; this may be a read error. The final CDR3 position lacks the conserved phenylalanine or tryptophan, pointing to a likely read error. J is TRBJ1-2 and V is TRBV13, with TRBD1 matching over 8 bases. Germline assignment: CDR1 PRHDT and CDR2 FYEKMQ (reference sequence). The V and J ends lost 8 bases and 8 bases, in that order; junction bases with no gene match: 25. This CDR3 has 18 residues. This CDR3 is CASGQTFRGPEYNRGYTS. CDR3 nucleotides: TGTGCCAGCGGGCAAACCTTCAGGGGGCCAGAGTATAATAGAGGCTACACCTCC.

A single count supports this clonotype. The chain uses TRBV29-1 and TRBJ2-3, with D tentatively TRBD2 (5 bases). Germline V gene lookup returns CDR1 SQVTM and CDR2 ANQGSEA. The CDR3 totals 16 residues. Trimming stripped 3 bases from V and 3 bases from J, with 19 bases between. CDR3 amino acids: CSVELVGGGETDTQYF. DNA for the CDR3: TGCAGCGTTGAGCTCGTAGGAGGTGGGGAGACAGATACGCAGTATTTT.

A word on this clonotype: One end of the junction varies from germline; a read error may be responsible. The rearrangement uses TRBV10-3 and TRBJ1-2, with no clear D. The CDR3 spans 11 residues. Per the germline V gene, CDR1 is ENHRY and CDR2 is SYGVKD. CDR3 in DNA: TGCGCCATCGCCGGAAACTATGGCTACACCTTC. Its translation: CAIAGNYGYTF.

As for this clonotype: At one end the junction does not follow the germline gene, possibly because of a read error. The gene calls are TRBV5-1 and TRBJ2-2; TRBD2 matches at 12 bases. The length of the CDR3 is 16 residues. Germline lookup yields CDR1 SGHRS and CDR2 YFSETQ. For the CDR3, the DNA is TGCGACAGCAGCTTGAGACTAGCGGGAGTTTCCGGGGAGCTGTTTTTT. It yields the protein CDSSLRLAGVSGELFF.

This rearrangement joins TRBV4-2 to TRBJ1-1; no definite D call. The CDR3 runs to 13 residues. Germline V CDR1 and CDR2: LGHNA, YNFKEQ. Trimming took 1 base from V and 6 from J, leaving 9 bases between them. The CDR3 here is CASSQVGPSEAFF. The CDR3 DNA follows: TGTGCCAGCAGCCAAGTGGGCCCCTCTGAAGCTTTCTTT.

As for this clonotype: The CDR3 end shows no conserved phenylalanine or tryptophan, and so a read error is likely. The gene calls are TRBV20-1 and TRBJ2-3; 7 positions match TRBD2. The CDR3 totals 14 residues. V shed 3 bases and J 4 bases; nucleotides not matched to a gene: 7. The germline V gene encodes CDR1 DFQATT and CDR2 SNEGSKA (reference sequence). CDR3 bases: TGCAGTGCTAGGGTGGCGGGAGTGCCAGATACGCAGTATGTT. Translated, it gives CSARVAGVPDTQYV.

This clonotype came up many times. This rearrangement joins TRBV11-2 to TRBJ2-1, with D tentatively TRBD1 (6 bases). This CDR3 contains 12 residues. Trimming left V 8 bases short and J 7 bases short, with 12 bases between. CDR1 and CDR2 (germline): SGHAT, FQNNGV. The CDR3 here is CASLDRGNEQFF. CDR3 in DNA: TGTGCCAGCTTAGATAGGGGGAATGAGCAGTTCTTC.

The V and J genes are TRBV20-1 and TRBJ2-5; TRBD2 is a possible D gene (6 bases). Germline V gives CDR1 DFQATT, CDR2 SNEGSKA (reference sequence). The CDR3 has 14 amino acids. Trimming stripped 4 bases from V and 5 bases from J, with 17 bases between. The CDR3 sequence: CSATPGVGEETQYF. CDR3 DNA: TGCAGTGCTACGCCGGGAGTGGGTGAGGAGACCCAGTACTTC.

V and J are TRBV20-1 and TRBJ2-3; D perhaps matches TRBD1 (7 bases). Trimming took off 2 bases at V and 5 bases at J, with 17 bases between the two ends. In germline, CDR1 is DFQATT, CDR2 SNEGSKA (reference sequence). This CDR3 comprises 15 residues. As DNA, the CDR3 is TGCAGTGCTAGAACCCCCCAGGGGGGCGGAGATACGCAGTATTTT. Encoded protein: CSARTPQGGGDTQYF.

As for this clonotype: Here the CDR3 omits its conserved ending phenylalanine or tryptophan, so a read error is the likely source. This chain uses TRBV29-1 with TRBJ1-6; TRBD1 matches at 7 bases. Germline V gives CDR1 SQVTM, CDR2 ANQGSEA. The length of the CDR3 is 13 residues. In DNA, the CDR3 is TGCAACGCTGCCAGGGACAGAGAATCACCCCTCCACTCT. Protein sequence: CNAARDRESPLHS.

Points on this clonotype: No conserved phenylalanine or tryptophan ends this CDR3, so it is likely a read error. V and J are TRBV20-1 and TRBJ1-6; D remains unclear. The CDR3 spans 15 residues. The V gene's germline CDR1 is DFQATT and CDR2 SNEGSKA (reference sequence). V was shortened by 5 bases and J by 7 bases, with 18 bases between the two germline ends. The CDR3 DNA reads as TGCAGTGCTTCCCGTGACTCTCGAGGGAATTCACCCCTCCACATT. Its protein product is CSASRDSRGNSPLHI.

The chain is built from TRBV20-1 and TRBJ2-5; 11 nucleotides line up with TRBD2. Germline CDR1 and CDR2: DFQATT and SNEGSKA (reference sequence). CDR3 length: 15 residues. J gave up 2 bases and V 0 bases, and 2 bases lay outside the gene matches. This CDR3 reads CSARDASGRQETQYF. CDR3 nucleotide sequence: TGCAGTGCTAGAGATGCTAGCGGGAGGCAAGAGACCCAGTACTTC.